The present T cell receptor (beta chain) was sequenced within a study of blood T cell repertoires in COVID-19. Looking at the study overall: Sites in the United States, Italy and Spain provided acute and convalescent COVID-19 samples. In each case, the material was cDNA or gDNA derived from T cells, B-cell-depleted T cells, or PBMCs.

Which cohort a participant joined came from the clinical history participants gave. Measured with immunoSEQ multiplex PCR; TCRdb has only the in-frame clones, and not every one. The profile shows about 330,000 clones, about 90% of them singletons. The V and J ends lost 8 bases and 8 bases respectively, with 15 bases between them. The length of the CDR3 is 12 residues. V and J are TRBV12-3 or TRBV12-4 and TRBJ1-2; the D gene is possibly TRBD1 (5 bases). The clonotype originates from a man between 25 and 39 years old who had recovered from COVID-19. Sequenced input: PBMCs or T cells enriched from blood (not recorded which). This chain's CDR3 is CASFLPGSGYTF. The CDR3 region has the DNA TGTGCCAGCTTTCTTCCAGGGTCCGGCTACACCTTC.